These 31 T cell receptor beta chains came from one sample sequenced in a study of blood T cell repertoires in COVID-19. Profiled with immunoSEQ multiplex PCR; TCRdb holds only in-frame clones, not every one. The sample has about 53,000 clones; roughly 89% are singletons. The specimen sequenced was peripheral blood. The source of these receptors is a man in his forties or fifties with acute or convalescent COVID-19.

V and J are TRBV24-1 and TRBJ1-6; 8 bases line up with TRBD1. The CDR3 is 15 amino acids. V dropped 4 bases and J dropped 8; count of bases not matched to a gene: 6. Germline CDR1 KGHDR, CDR2 SFDVKD. This CDR3 reads CATSEIGQGDSPLHF. DNA for the CDR3: TGTGCCACCAGTGAGATCGGACAGGGTGATTCACCCCTCCACTTT.

CDR3 residues: CASSQDDRLRYGYTF. The CDR3 DNA follows: TGTGCCAGCAGCCAAGATGACAGGTTGAGATATGGCTACACCTTC. The V call is TRBV14, the J call TRBJ1-2, with a possible D match to TRBD1 (6 bases). CDR1 is SGHDN, CDR2 FVKESK, per germline. Trimming cost V 0 bases and J 5 bases, with 13 bases left between them. The CDR3 runs 15 residues.

This chain uses TRBV19 with TRBJ1-2; TRBD1 aligns across 7 bases. Germline-derived CDR1 and CDR2 are LNHDA and SQIVND (reference sequence). The junction had 4 bases not matched to a gene; V was cut back by 8 bases and J by 1 base. The CDR3 has 13 amino acids. DNA of the CDR3: TGTGCCAGTTGGGACAGTCTTAACTATGGCTACACCTTC. It encodes CASWDSLNYGYTF.

The chain employs TRBV24-1 and TRBJ2-5, with D hard to call. Trimming left V 3 bases short and J 6 bases short, with 10 bases between. Germline CDR1 and CDR2: KGHDR and SFDVKD. The CDR3 is 13 residues long. CDR3 DNA: TGTGCCACCAGTGATAGCGAGTGGAAGACCCAGTACTTC. It yields the protein CATSDSEWKTQYF.

This sequence joins TRBV20-1 and TRBJ1-5; D unclear. Germline values: CDR1 DFQATT, CDR2 SNEGSKA (reference sequence). This CDR3 is 13 amino acids long. Between the trimmed V and J ends, which lost 3 bases and 7 bases, there was a span of 13 bases. The CDR3 DNA reads TGCAGTGCTAGTCAATCCATCGGGCAGCCCCAGCATTTT. Protein sequence: CSASQSIGQPQHF.

The CDR3 DNA reads as TGTGCCAGCAGCTCCCCTCCCTCCCAGTATTTT. Translation gives CASSSPPSQYF. J is TRBJ2-3 and V is TRBV28, with unresolved D. The V gene's germline CDR1 is MDHEN and CDR2 SYDVKM. This CDR3 has 11 residues. V was cut by 6 bases and J by 12 bases, with 13 bases left in between.

The chain couples TRBV7-8 to TRBJ2-2, with D maybe TRBD1 (7 bases). CDR1 SGHVS and CDR2 FQNEAQ come from the germline V gene. The V and J ends lost 2 bases and 6 bases respectively, with 16 bases between them. The CDR3 covers 16 residues. The CDR3 is CASSLLEGAGAGELFF. The CDR3, as DNA: TGTGCCAGCAGCTTACTGGAGGGGGCAGGTGCCGGGGAGCTGTTTTTT.

Sample share makes this clone medium-sized (0.01 to 0.1%). The chain recombines TRBV12-5 with TRBJ2-3; D gene ambiguous. Germline-derived CDR1 and CDR2 are LGHNT and FRNRAP. V shed 0 bases and J shed 3 bases, with 7 bases lying between them. The CDR3 has 14 residues. The CDR3 loop is CASGLVIRTDTQYF. The CDR3 region has the DNA TGTGCTAGTGGTTTGGTAATTCGGACAGATACGCAGTATTTT.

The chain joins TRBV6-5 to TRBJ1-5; tentative D call: TRBD1 (6 bases). This CDR3 has 14 amino acids. The V end lost 8 bases, the J end lost 6 bases, and 17 bases lay between the germline ends. Germline loops: CDR1 MNHEY, CDR2 SVGAGI. The CDR3 region is CASLQSGEVQPQHF. The CDR3 region has the DNA TGTGCCAGCCTCCAATCAGGGGAAGTTCAGCCCCAGCATTTT.

This chain joins TRBV21-1 and TRBJ1-1; the DNA was not compared with TRBD1, the D call given in the table. TRBV21-1 is given as a pseudogene. CDR3 length equals 16 residues. The CDR3 nucleotides read TGTGCCAGCAGCAAAGATTGCCGACAGTGCCCCACTGAAGCTTTCTTT. Amino acids: CASSKDCRQCPTEAFF.

By share, this clone ranks as medium-sized. The V gene is TRBV5-1, the J gene TRBJ2-1; TRBD2 aligns across 9 bases. Germline CDR1 and CDR2: SGHRS and YFSETQ. The CDR3 runs 15 residues. Trimming removed 6 bases from V and 2 bases from J; junction bases left unmatched: 6. The CDR3 is CASTVAGVTYNEQFF. DNA for the CDR3: TGCGCCAGCACCGTAGCGGGAGTGACCTACAATGAGCAGTTCTTC.

This clone was picked up one time. This rearrangement joins TRBV11-1 to TRBJ1-1; 8 bases line up with TRBD1. CDR3 size: 14 residues. V gave up 5 bases and J gave up 5 bases; unmatched junction bases: 7. CDR1 SGHAT and CDR2 FQDESV come from the germline V gene (reference sequence). CDR3 sequence reads: CASSTRQGTTEAFF. In nucleotides, the CDR3 is TGTGCCAGCAGCACTCGACAGGGGACGACTGAAGCTTTCTTT.

The chain recombines TRBV10-2 with TRBJ1-4; 8 bases are a match to TRBD1. Trimming took 7 bases from V and 7 from J; bases not matched to a gene: 8. This CDR3 has 14 residues. Germline loops: CDR1 WSHSY, CDR2 SAAADI. The CDR3 DNA follows: TGCGCCAGCACCGGACAGGGTCAGGGTGAAAAACTGTTTTTT. Translation: CASTGQGQGEKLFF.

J is TRBJ1-2 and V is TRBV19; 8 positions agree with TRBD1. The V gene end was trimmed by 4 bases and the J gene end by 4 bases; junction bases not matched to a gene: 5. Germline V gives CDR1 LNHDA, CDR2 SQIVND (reference sequence). The CDR3 has 14 amino acids. The chain's CDR3 is CASSTTGTGYGYTF. CDR3 DNA: TGTGCCAGTAGTACGACCGGGACAGGCTATGGCTACACCTTC. The variable domain in full, completed from reference TRBV19 and TRBJ1-2, reads DGGITQSPKYLFRKEGQNVTLSCEQNLNHDAMYWYRQDPGQGLRLIYYSQIVNDFQKGDIAEGYSVSREKKESFPLTVTSAQKNPTAFYLCASSTTGTGYGYTFGSGTRLTVV.

The chain employs TRBV5-1 and TRBJ1-3, with 9 bases fitting TRBD1. This CDR3 is 14 amino acids long. V dropped 7 bases and J dropped 1; count of bases not matched to a gene: 3. Germline V gene data show CDR1 as SGHRS and CDR2 as YFSETQ. The CDR3 loop reads CASRTGESGNTIYF. The CDR3 nucleotides are TGCGCCAGCCGGACAGGGGAATCTGGAAACACCATATATTTT. Looking up the rest from reference TRBV5-1 and TRBJ1-3 gives the full variable domain: KAGVTQTPRYLIKTRGQQVTLSCSPISGHRSVSWYQQTPGQGLQFLFEYFSETQRNKGNFPGRFSGRQFSNSRSEMNVSTLELGDSALYLCASRTGESGNTIYFGEGSWLTVV.

V is TRBV30 and J is TRBJ2-7; TRBD1 might be the D (6 bases). V dropped 0 bases and J dropped 1 base, with 16 bases sitting between them. This CDR3 has 16 residues. Per germline, CDR1 GTSNPN and CDR2 SVGIG (reference sequence). The CDR3 loop is CAWSVLGRGRSYEQYF. The CDR3 DNA follows: TGTGCCTGGAGTGTACTGGGCAGGGGTCGGTCCTACGAGCAGTACTTC.

The table lists this clone with a count of one. V is TRBV6-1 and J is TRBJ2-5, with D perhaps TRBD2 (5 bases). Looked up from germline, CDR1 is MNHNS and CDR2 is SASEGT. The CDR3 runs 17 residues. V was pared by 4 bases and J by 1 base, with 19 bases between. This chain's CDR3 is CASSGGRGGSGQETQYF. The DNA for the CDR3 is TGTGCCAGCAGTGGAGGGAGAGGTGGAAGCGGCCAAGAGACCCAGTACTTC.

The table lists this clone with a few counts. The V gene is TRBV7-9, the J gene TRBJ1-2; TRBD1 matches 11 bases. V was pared by 5 bases and J by 4 bases, with 3 bases of the junction left unmatched. This CDR3 spans 14 amino acids. From germline, CDR1 is SEHNR and CDR2 FQNEAQ (reference sequence). CDR3 amino acids: CASSQGQGGYGYTF. CDR3 coding DNA: TGTGCCAGCAGCCAGGGACAGGGGGGCTATGGCTACACCTTC.

This clone was seen once. The chain couples TRBV20-1 to TRBJ1-2, with D possibly being TRBD1 (5 bases). In germline, CDR1 is DFQATT, CDR2 SNEGSKA (reference sequence). V lost 3 bases, J lost 3 bases, and 20 bases lay in between. The CDR3 runs 16 residues. CDR3 protein: CSASIRQGFSYYGYTF. The CDR3 DNA follows: TGCAGTGCTAGTATAAGGCAGGGATTCAGCTACTATGGCTACACCTTC.

The chain carries TRBV2 and TRBJ1-2, with 8 positions matching TRBD1. CDR1 and CDR2 (germline): SNHLY, FYNNEI. CDR3 length equals 16 residues. V lost 3 bases and J lost 5; bases outside the gene matches: 11. CDR3 in amino acids: CASSDFSGGLRYGYTF. The DNA of the CDR3 is TGTGCCAGCAGTGACTTTTCAGGGGGCTTGCGGTATGGCTACACCTTC.

The rearrangement joins TRBV7-9 to TRBJ2-2; 10 positions match TRBD1. This CDR3 spans 16 amino acids. The junction had 3 bases not matched to a gene; V was cut back by 0 bases and J by 5 bases. Germline V lookup: CDR1 SEHNR, CDR2 FQNEAQ (reference sequence). The CDR3 protein is CASSLAPGQGTGELFF. DNA of the CDR3: TGTGCCAGCAGCTTAGCCCCGGGACAGGGGACCGGGGAGCTGTTTTTT.

The CDR3 nucleotides read TGTGCCACCAGCAGGAATAGGGGAGGAATTGAGGTTAACACTGAAGCTTTCTTT. It yields the protein CATSRNRGGIEVNTEAFF. J is TRBJ1-1 and V is TRBV15, with D tentatively TRBD1 (5 bases). The CDR3 extends over 18 amino acids. V lost 3 bases and J lost 2, with 22 bases in between. The germline V gene encodes CDR1 LNHNV and CDR2 YYDKDF (reference sequence).

The DNA of the CDR3 is TGTGCCAGCAGCTTGGAGGGGACAGGGAACAATGAGCAGTTCTTC. Translation gives CASSLEGTGNNEQFF. The chain combines TRBV5-5 with TRBJ2-1; 9 nucleotides align to TRBD1. CDR3 length: 15 residues. The trim removed 0 bases at V and 5 bases at J, leaving 3 bases unmatched. CDR1 is SGHKS, CDR2 YYEKEE, per germline (reference sequence).

This sequence joins TRBV19 and TRBJ2-3; TRBD2 aligns across 10 bases. Per the germline V gene, CDR1 is LNHDA and CDR2 is SQIVND (reference sequence). V was clipped by 6 bases and J by 0 bases; unmatched bases: 9. This CDR3 region has 17 residues. The CDR3 DNA reads as TGTGCCAGTAGGCAAAGACGGACTAGCGGAAGCACAGATACGCAGTATTTT. Protein sequence: CASRQRRTSGSTDTQYF.

This chain connects TRBV11-2 to TRBJ2-3; D might be TRBD2 (6 bases). Trimming shortened V by 0 bases and J by 2 bases, and 9 bases separated the two germline ends. The CDR3 contains 15 residues. Germline CDR1 is SGHAT and CDR2 is FQNNGV. CDR3 nucleotides: TGTGCCAGCAGCTTAGATCCGGGGGTCACAGATACGCAGTATTTT. It codes for CASSLDPGVTDTQYF.

This clone was detected only a few times. The chain has TRBV28 and TRBJ2-3, with a weak D call TRBD2 (5 bases). From germline, CDR1 is MDHEN and CDR2 SYDVKM. The CDR3 consists of 14 residues. Trimming shortened V by 4 bases and J by 2 bases, and 10 bases separated the two germline ends. In DNA form, the CDR3 reads TGTGCCAGCAGTTCCCCGGGGTACACAGATACGCAGTATTTT. Its translation: CASSSPGYTDTQYF.

The V gene is TRBV16, the J gene TRBJ1-1; TRBD1 is a possible D gene (5 bases). This CDR3 has 15 amino acids. V was pared by 7 bases and J by 4 bases, with 19 bases between. CDR1 is KGHSY, CDR2 FQNENV, per germline. The DNA of the CDR3 is TGTGCCAGCACCCGTTTCGGGGGGTCAGCCACTGAAGCTTTCTTT. This gives the protein CASTRFGGSATEAFF.

V and J are TRBV7-9 and TRBJ2-1; 8 bases line up with TRBD2. V shed 2 bases and J 9 bases; nucleotides not matched to a gene: 6. Germline lookup yields CDR1 SEHNR and CDR2 FQNEAQ (reference sequence). This CDR3 is built from 14 residues. Here the CDR3 DNA reads TGTGCCAGCAGCTTATCGCGGGAGGTGATTGAGCAGTTCTTC. Translated, it gives CASSLSREVIEQFF.

The V and J genes are TRBV5-1 and TRBJ1-3; D might be TRBD1 (6 bases). This CDR3 is built from 16 residues. Trimming left V 3 bases short and J 0 bases short, with 13 bases between. Germline-derived CDR1 and CDR2 are SGHRS and YFSETQ. CDR3 residues: CASSYSGEFSGNTIYF. In DNA form, the CDR3 reads TGCGCCAGCAGCTATTCAGGGGAATTCTCTGGAAACACCATATATTTT.

The chain uses TRBV6-1 and TRBJ2-7; TRBD2 might be the D (5 bases). CDR1 and CDR2 from the germline V gene are MNHNS and SASEGT. The CDR3 runs to 15 residues. The ends were cut back, 1 base at V and 1 base at J, with 11 bases in the middle. CDR3 loop: CASSEGGSRSYEQYF. The CDR3 DNA is TGTGCCAGCAGTGAAGGAGGGTCGAGGTCCTACGAGCAGTACTTC.

The chain couples TRBV9 to TRBJ2-7; 9 bases line up with TRBD2. The CDR3 consists of 14 residues. Trimming took 2 bases from V and 5 from J; bases not matched to a gene: 5. Germline CDR1 and CDR2: SGDLS and YYNGEE. The CDR3 sequence: CASSVSGLANEQYF. Here the CDR3 DNA reads TGTGCCAGCAGCGTGTCGGGACTAGCTAACGAGCAGTACTTC. Together with reference TRBV9 and TRBJ2-7, the CDR3 gives the full variable domain: DSGVTQTPKHLITATGQRVTLRCSPRSGDLSVYWYQQSLDQGLQFLIQYYNGEERAKGNILERFSAQQFPDLHSELNLSSLELGDSALYFCASSVSGLANEQYFGPGTRLTVT.